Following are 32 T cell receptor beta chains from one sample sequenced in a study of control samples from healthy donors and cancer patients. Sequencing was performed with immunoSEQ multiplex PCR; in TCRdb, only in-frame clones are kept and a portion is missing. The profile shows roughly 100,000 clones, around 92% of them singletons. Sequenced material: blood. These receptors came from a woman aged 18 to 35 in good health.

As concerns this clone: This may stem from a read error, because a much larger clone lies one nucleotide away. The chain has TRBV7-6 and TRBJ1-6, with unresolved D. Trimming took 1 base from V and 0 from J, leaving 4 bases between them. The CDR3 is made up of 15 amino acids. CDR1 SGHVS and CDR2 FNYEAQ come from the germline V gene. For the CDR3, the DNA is TGTGCCAGCAGCTTAGGGAGCTCCTATAATTCACCCCTCCACTTT. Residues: CASSLGSSYNSPLHF.

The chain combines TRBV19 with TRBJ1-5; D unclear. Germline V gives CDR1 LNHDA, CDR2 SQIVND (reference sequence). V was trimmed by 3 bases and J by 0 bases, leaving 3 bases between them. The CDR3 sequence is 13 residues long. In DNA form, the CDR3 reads TGTGCCAGTAGTATCAGTAGCAATCAGCCCCAGCATTTT. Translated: CASSISSNQPQHF.

The CDR3: CASSWGDKQPQHF. The CDR3 DNA follows: TGTGCCAGCAGTTGGGGGGATAAGCAGCCCCAGCATTTT. The rearrangement uses TRBV12-3 or TRBV12-4 and TRBJ1-5, with D perhaps matching TRBD1 (5 bases). The length of the CDR3 is 13 residues. V lost 4 bases to trimming and J lost 7 bases, with 11 bases between them.

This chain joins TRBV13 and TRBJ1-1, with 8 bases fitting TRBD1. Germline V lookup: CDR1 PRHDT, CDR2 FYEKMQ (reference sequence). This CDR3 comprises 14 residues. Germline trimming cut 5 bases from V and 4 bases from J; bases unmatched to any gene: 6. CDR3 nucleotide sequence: TGTGCCAGCAGCACACGACAGGGGACCACTGAAGCTTTCTTT. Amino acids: CASSTRQGTTEAFF.

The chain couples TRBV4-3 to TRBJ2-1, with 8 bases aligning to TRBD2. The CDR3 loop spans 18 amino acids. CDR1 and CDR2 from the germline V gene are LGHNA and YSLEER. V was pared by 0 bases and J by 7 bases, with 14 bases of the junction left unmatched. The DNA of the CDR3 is TGCGCCAGCAGCCAAGATGTATCGAGACTAGCGTTTCAGAATGAGCAGTTCTTC. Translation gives CASSQDVSRLAFQNEQFF.

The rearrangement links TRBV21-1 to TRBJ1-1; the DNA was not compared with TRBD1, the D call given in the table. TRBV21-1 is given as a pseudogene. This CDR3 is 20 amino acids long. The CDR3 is CASSKVHRVGRVGGNTEAFF. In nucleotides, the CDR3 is TGTGCCAGCAGCAAGGTGCACAGGGTAGGACGGGTTGGGGGGAACACTGAAGCTTTCTTT.

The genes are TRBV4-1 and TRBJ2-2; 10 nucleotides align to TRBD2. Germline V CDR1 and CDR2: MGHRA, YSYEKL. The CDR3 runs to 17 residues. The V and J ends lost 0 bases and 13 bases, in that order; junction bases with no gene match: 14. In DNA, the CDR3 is TGCGCCAGCAGCCAAGAAATAGCGGGGGGAGGGTCTGCTCGGCTGTTTTTT. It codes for CASSQEIAGGGSARLFF.

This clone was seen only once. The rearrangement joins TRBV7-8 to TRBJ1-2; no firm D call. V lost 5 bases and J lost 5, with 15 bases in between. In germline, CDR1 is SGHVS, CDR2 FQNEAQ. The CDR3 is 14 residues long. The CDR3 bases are TGTGCCAGCAGCGAGGGCTCACGCTCTTATGGCTACACCTTC. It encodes CASSEGSRSYGYTF.

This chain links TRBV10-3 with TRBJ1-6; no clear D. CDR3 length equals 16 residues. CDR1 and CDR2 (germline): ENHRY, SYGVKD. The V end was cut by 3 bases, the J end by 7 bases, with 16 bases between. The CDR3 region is CAISDAGRSGNSPLHF. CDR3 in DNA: TGTGCCATCAGTGACGCCGGGAGAAGTGGGAATTCACCCCTCCACTTT.

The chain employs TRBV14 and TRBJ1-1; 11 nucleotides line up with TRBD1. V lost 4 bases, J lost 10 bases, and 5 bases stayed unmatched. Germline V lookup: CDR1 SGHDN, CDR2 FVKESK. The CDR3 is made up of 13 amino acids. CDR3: CASSPGQGAGAFF. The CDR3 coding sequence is TGTGCCAGCAGCCCAGGACAGGGGGCTGGAGCTTTCTTT.

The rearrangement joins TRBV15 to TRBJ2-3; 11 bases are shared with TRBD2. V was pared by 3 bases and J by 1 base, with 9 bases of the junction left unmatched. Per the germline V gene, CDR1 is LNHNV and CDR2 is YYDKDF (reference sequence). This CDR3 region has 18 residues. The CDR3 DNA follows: TGTGCCACCAGCAGTGGCCTACTAGCGGGGGCTCGCACAGATACGCAGTATTTT. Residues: CATSSGLLAGARTDTQYF.

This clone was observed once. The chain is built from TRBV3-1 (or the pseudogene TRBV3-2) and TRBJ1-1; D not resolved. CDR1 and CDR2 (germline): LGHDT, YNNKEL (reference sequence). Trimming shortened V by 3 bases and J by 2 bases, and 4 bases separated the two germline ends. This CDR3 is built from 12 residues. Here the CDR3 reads CASSHANTEAFF. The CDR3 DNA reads TGTGCCAGCAGCCACGCTAACACTGAAGCTTTCTTT.

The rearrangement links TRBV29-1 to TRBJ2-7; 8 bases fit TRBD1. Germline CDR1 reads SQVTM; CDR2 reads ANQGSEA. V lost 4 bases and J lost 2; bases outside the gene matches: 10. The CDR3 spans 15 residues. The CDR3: CSVVLMGQVAYEQYF. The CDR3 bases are TGCAGCGTTGTATTGATGGGACAGGTAGCCTACGAGCAGTACTTC.

The CDR3 DNA reads as TGTGCCAGCAGTCCCTACATCCCGGGACAGGGAGCAGATACGCAGTATTTT. Protein: CASSPYIPGQGADTQYF. V usage is TRBV27 and J usage is TRBJ2-3; TRBD1 aligns across 9 bases. With V trimmed by 5 bases and J by 4 bases, 13 bases remained unmatched. Germline values: CDR1 MNHEY, CDR2 SMNVEV (reference sequence). CDR3 length: 17 amino acids.

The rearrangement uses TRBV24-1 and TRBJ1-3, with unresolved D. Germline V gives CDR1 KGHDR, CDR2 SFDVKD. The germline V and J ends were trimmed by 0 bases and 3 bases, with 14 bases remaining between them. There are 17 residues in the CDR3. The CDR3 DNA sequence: TGTGCCACCAGTGATTTGGGCAGGCTAGTAGGTGGAAACACCATATATTTT. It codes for CATSDLGRLVGGNTIYF.

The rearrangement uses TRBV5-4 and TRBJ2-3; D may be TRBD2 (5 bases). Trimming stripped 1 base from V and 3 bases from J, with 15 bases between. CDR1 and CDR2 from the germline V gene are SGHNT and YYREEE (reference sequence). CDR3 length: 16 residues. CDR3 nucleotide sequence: TGTGCCAGCAGCTTGTTCGCCAAAGGAGGTACAGATACGCAGTATTTT. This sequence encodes CASSLFAKGGTDTQYF.

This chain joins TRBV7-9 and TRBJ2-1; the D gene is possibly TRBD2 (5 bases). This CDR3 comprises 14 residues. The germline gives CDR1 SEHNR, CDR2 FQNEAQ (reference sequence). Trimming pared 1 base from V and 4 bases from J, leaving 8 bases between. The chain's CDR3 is CASSLGDYYNEQFF. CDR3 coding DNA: TGTGCCAGCAGCTTAGGCGACTATTACAATGAGCAGTTCTTC.

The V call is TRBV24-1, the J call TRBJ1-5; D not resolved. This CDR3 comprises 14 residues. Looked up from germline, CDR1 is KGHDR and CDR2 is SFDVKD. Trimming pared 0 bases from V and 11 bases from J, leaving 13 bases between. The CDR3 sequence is CATSDLSIPVAQHF. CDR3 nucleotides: TGTGCCACCAGTGATTTGAGTATTCCAGTCGCCCAGCATTTT.

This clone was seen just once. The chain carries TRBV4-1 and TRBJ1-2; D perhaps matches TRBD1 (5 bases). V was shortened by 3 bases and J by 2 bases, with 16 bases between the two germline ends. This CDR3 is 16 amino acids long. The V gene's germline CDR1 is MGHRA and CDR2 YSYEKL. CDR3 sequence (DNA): TGCGCCAGCAGCCAGTCCGGGGCGACCGCCAACTATGGCTACACCTTC. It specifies CASSQSGATANYGYTF.

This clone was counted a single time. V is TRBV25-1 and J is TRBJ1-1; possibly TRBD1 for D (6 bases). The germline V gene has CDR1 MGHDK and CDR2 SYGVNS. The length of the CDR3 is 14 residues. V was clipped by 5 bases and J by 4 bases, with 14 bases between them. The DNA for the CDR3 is TGTGCCAGCAGTAACCCCAGGGGACCCACTGAAGCTTTCTTT. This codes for CASSNPRGPTEAFF.

This CDR3 is CASSCRTSVAEQYF. The CDR3 DNA sequence: TGTGCCAGCAGCTGCCGGACTAGCGTCGCCGAGCAGTACTTC. The V gene is TRBV21-1, the J gene TRBJ2-7; TRBD2, the D gene given by the table, was not confirmed from the DNA. TRBV21-1 is flagged as a pseudogene. The CDR3 consists of 14 residues.

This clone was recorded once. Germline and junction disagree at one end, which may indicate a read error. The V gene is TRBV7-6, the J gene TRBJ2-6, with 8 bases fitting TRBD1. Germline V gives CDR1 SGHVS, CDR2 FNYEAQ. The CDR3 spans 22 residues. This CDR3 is CASSLPLSSGQGALSRANVLTF. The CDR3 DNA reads TGTGCCAGCAGCTTACCTCTTTCCTCTGGACAGGGCGCCCTCTCTCGGGCCAACGTCCTGACTTTC.

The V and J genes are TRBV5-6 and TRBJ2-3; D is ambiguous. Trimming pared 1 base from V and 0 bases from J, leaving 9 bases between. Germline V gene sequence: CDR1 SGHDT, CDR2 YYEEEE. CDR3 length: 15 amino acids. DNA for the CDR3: TGTGCCAGCAGCTTGTCACCAAAGAGCACAGATACGCAGTATTTT. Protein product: CASSLSPKSTDTQYF. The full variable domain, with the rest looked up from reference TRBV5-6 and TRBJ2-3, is DAGVTQSPTHLIKTRGQQVTLRCSPKSGHDTVSWYQQALGQGPQFIFQYYEEEERQRGNFPDRFSGHQFPNYSSELNVNALLLGDSALYLCASSLSPKSTDTQYFGPGTRLTVL.

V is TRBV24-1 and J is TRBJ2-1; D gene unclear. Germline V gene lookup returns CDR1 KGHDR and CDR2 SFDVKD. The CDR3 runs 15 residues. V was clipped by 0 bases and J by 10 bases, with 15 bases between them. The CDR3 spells CATSDLPGSTGEQFF. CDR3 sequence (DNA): TGTGCCACCAGTGATTTGCCCGGCTCCACCGGGGAGCAGTTCTTC.

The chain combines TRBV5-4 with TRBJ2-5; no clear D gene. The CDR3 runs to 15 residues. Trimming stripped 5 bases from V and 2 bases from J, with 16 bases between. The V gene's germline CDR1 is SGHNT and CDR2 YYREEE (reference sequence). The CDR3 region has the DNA TGTGCCAGCAGTCGGAATGACTTTCTTCAAGAGACCCAGTACTTC. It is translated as CASSRNDFLQETQYF.

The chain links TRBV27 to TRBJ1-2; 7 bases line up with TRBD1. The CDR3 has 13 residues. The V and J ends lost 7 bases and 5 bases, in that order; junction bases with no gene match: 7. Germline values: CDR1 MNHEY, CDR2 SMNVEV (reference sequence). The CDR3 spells CASTQGPQYGYTF. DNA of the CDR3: TGTGCCAGCACACAGGGGCCTCAGTATGGCTACACCTTC.

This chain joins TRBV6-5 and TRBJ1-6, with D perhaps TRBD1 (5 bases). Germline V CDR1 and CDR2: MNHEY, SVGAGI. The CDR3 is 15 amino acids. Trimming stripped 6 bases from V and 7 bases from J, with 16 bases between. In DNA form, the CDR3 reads TGTGCCAGCAGCCGCCGGGAGGGGAGAAATTCACCCCTCCACTTT. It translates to CASSRREGRNSPLHF.

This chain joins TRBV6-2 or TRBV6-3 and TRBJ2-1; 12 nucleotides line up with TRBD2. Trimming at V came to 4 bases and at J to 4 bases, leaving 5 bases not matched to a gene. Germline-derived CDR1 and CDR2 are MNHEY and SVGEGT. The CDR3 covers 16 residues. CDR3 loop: CASSSSSGRAYNEQFF. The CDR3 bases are TGTGCCAGCAGTTCCTCTAGCGGGAGGGCATACAATGAGCAGTTCTTC.

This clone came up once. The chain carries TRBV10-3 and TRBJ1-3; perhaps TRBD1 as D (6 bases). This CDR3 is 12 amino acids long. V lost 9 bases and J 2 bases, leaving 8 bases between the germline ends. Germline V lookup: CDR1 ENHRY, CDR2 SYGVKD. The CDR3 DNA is TGTGCCATACAGGGAACTGGAAACACCATATATTTT. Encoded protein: CAIQGTGNTIYF.

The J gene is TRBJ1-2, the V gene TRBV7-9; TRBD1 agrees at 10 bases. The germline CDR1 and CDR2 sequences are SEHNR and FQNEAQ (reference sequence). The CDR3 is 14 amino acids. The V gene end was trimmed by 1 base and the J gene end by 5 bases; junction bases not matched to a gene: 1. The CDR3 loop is CASSLEGQGYGYTF. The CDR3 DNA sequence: TGTGCCAGCAGCTTAGAGGGACAGGGGTATGGCTACACCTTC.

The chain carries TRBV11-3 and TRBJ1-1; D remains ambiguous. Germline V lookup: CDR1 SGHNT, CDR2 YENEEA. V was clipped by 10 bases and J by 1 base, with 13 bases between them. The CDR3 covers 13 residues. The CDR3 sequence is CATTSTSNTEAFF. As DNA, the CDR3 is TGTGCCACGACCTCTACGTCGAACACTGAAGCTTTCTTT.

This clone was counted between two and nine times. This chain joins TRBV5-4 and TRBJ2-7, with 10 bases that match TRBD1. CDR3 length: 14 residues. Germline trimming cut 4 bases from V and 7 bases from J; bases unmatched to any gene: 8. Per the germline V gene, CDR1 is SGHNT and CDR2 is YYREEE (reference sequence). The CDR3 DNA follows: TGTGCCAGCAGCCCCGGGACAGGGGTTTGGGAGCAGTACTTC. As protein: CASSPGTGVWEQYF.